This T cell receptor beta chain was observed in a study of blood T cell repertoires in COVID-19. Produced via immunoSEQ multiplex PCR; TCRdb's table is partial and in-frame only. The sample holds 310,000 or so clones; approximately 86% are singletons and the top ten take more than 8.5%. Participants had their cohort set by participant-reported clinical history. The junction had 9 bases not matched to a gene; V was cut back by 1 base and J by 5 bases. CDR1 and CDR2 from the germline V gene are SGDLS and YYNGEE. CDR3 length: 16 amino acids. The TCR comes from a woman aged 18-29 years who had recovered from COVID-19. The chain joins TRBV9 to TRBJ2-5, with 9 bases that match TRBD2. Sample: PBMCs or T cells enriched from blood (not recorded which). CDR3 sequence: CASSVKRGAQGETQYF. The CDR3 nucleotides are TGTGCCAGCAGCGTAAAGCGGGGGGCCCAGGGTGAGACCCAGTACTTC.